The 14 T cell receptor beta chains listed next were all sequenced from one sample in a study of shared clonotypes between healthy human individuals. The table came from immunoSEQ multiplex PCR; TCRdb's copy has only in-frame clones and leaves some out. The repertoire includes 2,500,000 or so clones, 85% to 95% of them detected once, and over 0.12% sits in the top ten. Material for sequencing was naive CD4+ T cells sorted from blood. Subset in this sample: CD45RA+ positively selected. The receptors were gathered from a young man in good health.

With regard to this clone: Other nucleotide sequences in the sample specify the same CDR3. This chain uses TRBV7-9 with TRBJ2-3, with 7 positions matching TRBD1. The CDR3 loop spans 14 amino acids. Germline V lookup: CDR1 SEHNR, CDR2 FQNEAQ (reference sequence). The V gene end was trimmed by 1 base and the J gene end by 3 bases; junction bases not matched to a gene: 1. The CDR3 DNA follows: TGTGCCAGCAGCTTAGGACAGGGAACAGATACGCAGTATTTT. Protein sequence: CASSLGQGTDTQYF.

V is TRBV25-1 and J is TRBJ1-2; no reliable D call. The germline V gene has CDR1 MGHDK and CDR2 SYGVNS. The CDR3 extends over 11 amino acids. V dropped 5 bases and J dropped 4 bases, with 5 bases sitting between them. The CDR3 protein is CASSNGYGYTF. CDR3 bases: TGTGCCAGCAGTAATGGCTATGGCTACACCTTC.

This clone showed up just once. The J gene is TRBJ2-7, the V gene TRBV5-1, with D perhaps TRBD1 (7 bases). V was pared by 4 bases and J by 0 bases, with 14 bases between. CDR3 length: 15 amino acids. The germline CDR1 and CDR2 sequences are SGHRS and YFSETQ. The CDR3 DNA sequence: TGCGCCAGCAGCCCAGGGGGGACCAGCTCCTACGAGCAGTACTTC. It codes for CASSPGGTSSYEQYF.

In the case of this clone: This same CDR3 is encoded by further DNA sequences in the sample. The rearrangement uses TRBV5-6 and TRBJ1-5, with 7 positions matching TRBD1. Germline-derived CDR1 and CDR2 are SGHDT and YYEEEE. The CDR3 contains 15 residues. The J segment lost 0 bases and the V segment lost 0 bases, leaving 0 bases of the junction unmatched. In DNA form, the CDR3 reads TGTGCCAGCAGCTTGGGACAGGGTAGCAATCAGCCCCAGCATTTT. This codes for CASSLGQGSNQPQHF.

J is TRBJ2-7 and V is TRBV7-8; 11 nucleotides align to TRBD1. V lost 5 bases and J lost 5; bases outside the gene matches: 8. Germline-derived CDR1 and CDR2 are SGHVS and FQNEAQ. The CDR3 runs to 15 residues. CDR3 DNA sequence: TGTGCCAGCAGCCCAAGGACAGGGGGCGAAAACGAGCAGTACTTC. Encoded protein: CASSPRTGGENEQYF.

Notes on this clone: One junction end disagrees with the germline gene, perhaps due to a read error. V and J are TRBV27 and TRBJ1-5; TRBD1 matches at 10 bases. Germline CDR1 and CDR2: MNHEY and SMNVEV (reference sequence). The CDR3 spans 16 residues. CDR3 protein: CASSPDRGRGKQPQHF. The CDR3 DNA follows: TGTGCCAGCAGCCCTGACAGGGGGCGCGGCAAGCAGCCCCAGCATTTT.

This clone was counted a few times. The sample holds other DNA sequences that translate to the same CDR3. This sequence joins TRBV6-6 and TRBJ2-7; no clear D gene. The germline V gene has CDR1 MNHNY and CDR2 SVGAGI (reference sequence). V lost 0 bases and J lost 2, with 2 bases in between. The CDR3 contains 12 residues. The DNA for the CDR3 is TGTGCCAGCAGTTACTCCCCCTACGAGCAGTACTTC. It codes for CASSYSPYEQYF.

The V and J genes are TRBV5-1 and TRBJ2-7, with D tentatively TRBD2 (6 bases). The CDR3 runs 14 residues. Per germline, CDR1 SGHRS and CDR2 YFSETQ. Trimming shortened V by 4 bases and J by 5 bases, and 16 bases separated the two germline ends. CDR3 in DNA: TGCGCCAGCAGCCTGGACGGGACTCTGAACGAGCAGTACTTC. Protein product: CASSLDGTLNEQYF.

The chain couples TRBV6-1 to TRBJ2-7; the match to TRBD1 covers 9 bases. From germline, CDR1 is MNHNS and CDR2 SASEGT. J was trimmed by 2 bases and V by 7 bases; bases with no gene match: 9. The CDR3 loop spans 15 amino acids. In DNA form, the CDR3 reads TGTGCCAGCATTATAACAGGGGGCTATACCTACGAGCAGTACTTC. Translating it yields CASIITGGYTYEQYF.

The rearrangement joins TRBV6-1 to TRBJ2-1, with 8 bases matching TRBD1. V shed 4 bases and J 1 base; nucleotides not matched to a gene: 6. CDR1 is MNHNS, CDR2 SASEGT, per germline. CDR3 length equals 16 residues. CDR3 in amino acids: CASSARTGGSYNEQFF. The DNA of the CDR3 is TGTGCCAGCAGTGCCAGAACAGGGGGGTCCTACAATGAGCAGTTCTTC.

Regarding this clone: Other DNA sequences of this sample code for an identical CDR3. V usage is TRBV6-5 and J usage is TRBJ1-4, with D perhaps TRBD1 (5 bases). Trimming stripped 4 bases from V and 7 bases from J, with 13 bases between. CDR1 and CDR2 from the germline V gene are MNHEY and SVGAGI. The CDR3 has 14 amino acids. The CDR3 DNA follows: TGTGCCAGCAGTTCAGGAGGGGTTGGTGAAAAACTGTTTTTT. It yields the protein CASSSGGVGEKLFF.

The chain uses TRBV6-5 and TRBJ2-4; TRBD1 or TRBD2 may be the D gene (5 bases each). Trimming removed 2 bases at V and 3 bases at J, with 14 bases between. There are 16 residues in the CDR3. Germline V lookup: CDR1 MNHEY, CDR2 SVGAGI. The CDR3 reads CASSYVGRDGKNIQYF. DNA for the CDR3: TGTGCCAGCAGTTACGTGGGACGGGACGGCAAAAACATTCAGTACTTC.

Points on this clone: Additional DNA sequences in this sample encode the identical CDR3. The chain links TRBV7-2 to TRBJ2-3; D is perhaps TRBD1 (6 bases). The CDR3 covers 12 residues. CDR1 is SGHTA and CDR2 is FQGNSA in the germline V gene. Between the trimmed V and J ends, which lost 4 bases and 4 bases, there was a span of 6 bases. The CDR3 DNA reads as TGTGCCAGCAGCTACAGGGCAGATACGCAGTATTTT. Amino acid sequence: CASSYRADTQYF.

In its sample, this clone was seen once. The chain joins TRBV4-1 to TRBJ1-6; D is undetermined. The CDR3 extends over 14 amino acids. The V gene lost 0 bases and the J gene lost 7 bases, with 7 bases spanning the gap. Germline V gives CDR1 MGHRA, CDR2 YSYEKL. Written as DNA, the CDR3 is TGCGCCAGCAGCCAAGAGGCCACAAATTCACCCCTCCACTTT. Protein product: CASSQEATNSPLHF.